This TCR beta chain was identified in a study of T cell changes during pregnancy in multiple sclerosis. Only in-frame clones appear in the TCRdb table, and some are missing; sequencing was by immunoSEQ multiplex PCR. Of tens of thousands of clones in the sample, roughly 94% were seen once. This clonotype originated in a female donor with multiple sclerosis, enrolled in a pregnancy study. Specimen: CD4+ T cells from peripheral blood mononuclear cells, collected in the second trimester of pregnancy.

The CDR3 region has the DNA TGTGCCAGCAGCTTAGGCCGAGCCCAAGAGACCCAGTACTTC. Residues: CASSLGRAQETQYF. The chain employs TRBV7-2 and TRBJ2-5; D ambiguous. CDR1 SGHTA and CDR2 FQGNSA come from the germline V gene. This CDR3 has 14 residues. V was pared by 1 base and J by 1 base, with 7 bases between.